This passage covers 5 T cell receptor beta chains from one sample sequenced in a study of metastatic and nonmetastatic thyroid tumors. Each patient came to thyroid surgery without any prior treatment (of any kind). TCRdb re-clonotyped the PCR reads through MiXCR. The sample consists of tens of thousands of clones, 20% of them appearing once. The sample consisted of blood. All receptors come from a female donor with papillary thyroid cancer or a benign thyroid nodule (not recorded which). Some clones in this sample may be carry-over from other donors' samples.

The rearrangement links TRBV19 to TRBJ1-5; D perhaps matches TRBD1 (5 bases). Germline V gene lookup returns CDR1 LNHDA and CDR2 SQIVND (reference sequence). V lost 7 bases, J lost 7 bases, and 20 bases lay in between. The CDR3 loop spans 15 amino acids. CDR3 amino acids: CASIIWVGPSQPQHF. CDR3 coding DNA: TGTGCCAGTATTATCTGGGTGGGACCGTCACAGCCCCAGCATTTT.

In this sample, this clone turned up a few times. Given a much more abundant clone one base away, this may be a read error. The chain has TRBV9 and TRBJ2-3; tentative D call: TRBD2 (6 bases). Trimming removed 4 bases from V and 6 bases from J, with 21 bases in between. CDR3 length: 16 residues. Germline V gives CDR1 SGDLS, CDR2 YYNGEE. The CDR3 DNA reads TGTGCCAGCAGCCACGGAGGAGGGGATGTCGTGGATACGCAGTATTTT. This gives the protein CASSHGGGDVVDTQYF.

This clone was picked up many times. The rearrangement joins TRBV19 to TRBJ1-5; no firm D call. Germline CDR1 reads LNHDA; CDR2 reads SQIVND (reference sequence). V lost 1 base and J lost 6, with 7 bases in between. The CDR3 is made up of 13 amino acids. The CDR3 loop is CASSIGGSQPQHF. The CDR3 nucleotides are TGTGCCAGTAGTATAGGCGGTTCTCAGCCCCAGCATTTT.

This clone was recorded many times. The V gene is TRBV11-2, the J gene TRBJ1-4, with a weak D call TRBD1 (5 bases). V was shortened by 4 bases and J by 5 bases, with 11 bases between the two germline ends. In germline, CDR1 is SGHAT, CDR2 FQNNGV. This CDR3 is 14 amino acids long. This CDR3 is CASSSGTPNEKLFF. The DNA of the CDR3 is TGTGCCAGCAGCTCAGGGACCCCAAATGAAAAACTGTTTTTT.

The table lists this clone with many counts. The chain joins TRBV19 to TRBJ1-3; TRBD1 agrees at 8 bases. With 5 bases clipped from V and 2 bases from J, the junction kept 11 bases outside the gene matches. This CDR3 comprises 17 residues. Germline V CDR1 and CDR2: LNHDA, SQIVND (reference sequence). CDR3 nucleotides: TGTGCCAGTAGTGGCCGACAGGGGATCCTGACTGGAAACACCATATATTTT. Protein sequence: CASSGRQGILTGNTIYF.